The clone carrying this TCR beta chain was counted between two and nine times. Its antigen is as yet unknown. 60 Vbeta and 13 Jbeta primers were used in PCR. In the authors' workflow: Roughly 12 million of around 85 million unique TCR beta chains were shared, per a later count. Using immunoSEQ multiplex PCR, the repertoire was profiled, and TCRdb retains in-frame clones only, with some absent. That table is the source of V, J and clone size, and D and trimming were worked out from the DNA. Of about 160,000 clones listed, roughly 80% are singletons. The source of the sample is a study of cytomegalovirus exposure and HLA in healthy donors. Across the study: Early released data had roughly 81 million unique TCRs, all coming from HLA-typed donors. Study-level results: As was reported, the classifier diagnosed cytomegalovirus status with high specificity and sensitivity. Analysis performed later found over 15,000 TCR beta sequences associated with HLA alleles at 0.05 false discovery rate.

The CDR3 totals 15 residues. V was cut by 2 bases and J by 0 bases, with 8 bases left in between. The V gene's germline CDR1 is MDHEN and CDR2 SYDVKM. The sequence was obtained from a boy aged 2-15 years in good health and CMV-seronegative. Sequencing was performed on PBMCs. The V call is TRBV28, the J call TRBJ1-5; D remains ambiguous. This CDR3 reads CASSLRGYSNQPQHF. DNA of the CDR3: TGTGCCAGCAGTTTAAGAGGGTATAGCAATCAGCCCCAGCATTTT.